These 32 T cell receptor beta chains share one sample of origin, sequenced in a study of blood T cell repertoires in COVID-19. The method was immunoSEQ multiplex PCR; TCRdb's version includes in-frame clones alone and lacks a portion of them. Of some 95,000 clones listed, 80% are singletons. Sequenced: peripheral blood. The receptors here all came from a man aged 50 or older who had recovered from COVID-19.

CDR3 in amino acids: CASSGGQETQYF. DNA of the CDR3: TGTGCCAGTAGCGGGGGTCAAGAGACCCAGTACTTC. V usage is TRBV19 and J usage is TRBJ2-5; D might be TRBD2 (6 bases). Per germline, CDR1 LNHDA and CDR2 SQIVND (reference sequence). The CDR3 has 12 residues. The ends were cut back, 6 bases at V and 2 bases at J, with 7 bases in the middle.

The chain recombines TRBV19 with TRBJ1-2; tentatively, D is TRBD1 (5 bases). The CDR3 consists of 15 residues. Trimming shortened V by 6 bases and J by 4 bases, and 18 bases separated the two germline ends. Germline CDR1 and CDR2: LNHDA and SQIVND (reference sequence). The CDR3 sequence is CASSRTGEAPYGYTF. The CDR3 coding sequence is TGTGCCAGTAGCCGTACGGGGGAGGCTCCCTATGGCTACACCTTC.

The rearrangement joins TRBV6-5 to TRBJ2-4; 10 positions agree with TRBD1. From germline, CDR1 is MNHEY and CDR2 SVGAGI. V lost 6 bases, J lost 8 bases, and 10 bases stayed unmatched. The CDR3 runs to 15 residues. CDR3 amino acids: CASSAPGTGDYIQYF. CDR3 sequence (DNA): TGTGCCAGCAGCGCCCCCGGGACAGGGGATTACATTCAGTACTTC.

In nucleotides, the CDR3 is TGTGCCAGCAGCATCTTGACAGCTGGCCCTGGGGCCAACGTCCTGACTTTC. Translation: CASSILTAGPGANVLTF. The gene calls are TRBV11-2 and TRBJ2-6; TRBD1 is a possible D gene (5 bases). V lost 5 bases to trimming and J lost 2 bases, with 16 bases between them. The V gene's germline CDR1 is SGHAT and CDR2 FQNNGV. This CDR3 comprises 17 residues.

V and J are TRBV2 and TRBJ2-3, with 7 positions matching TRBD1. With V trimmed by 3 bases and J by 6 bases, 9 bases remained unmatched. This CDR3 contains 15 residues. Per germline, CDR1 SNHLY and CDR2 FYNNEI. In nucleotides, the CDR3 is TGTGCCAGCAGTGAGGGACAGCTATCCTATGATACGCAGTATTTT. The encoded protein is CASSEGQLSYDTQYF.

This clone was seen a handful of times. The chain combines TRBV3-1 (or the pseudogene TRBV3-2) with TRBJ1-1; D is uncertain. Germline V gene lookup returns CDR1 LGHDT and CDR2 YNNKEL (reference sequence). Trimming left V 0 bases short and J 8 bases short, with 13 bases between. This CDR3 comprises 14 residues. The CDR3 sequence: CASSQDQGVQEAFF. CDR3 sequence (DNA): TGTGCCAGCAGCCAAGATCAAGGAGTGCAGGAAGCTTTCTTT.

The V call is TRBV5-1, the J call TRBJ1-6, with 7 bases fitting TRBD1. Unmatched junction bases numbered 7, after V lost 4 bases and J lost 6 bases. Germline CDR1 and CDR2: SGHRS and YFSETQ. The CDR3 covers 15 residues. The CDR3 DNA sequence: TGCGCCAGCAGCGGCTACGGGGACAGTAATTCACCCCTCCACTTT. It codes for CASSGYGDSNSPLHF.

This clone was counted only a few times. V is TRBV7-2 and J is TRBJ1-5, with D unclear. Germline CDR1 is SGHTA and CDR2 is FQGNSA. The CDR3 runs 14 residues. Trimming stripped 2 bases from V and 7 bases from J, with 12 bases between. Written as DNA, the CDR3 is TGTGCCAGCAGCTTATCCCCGGGGTTGCAGCCCCAGCATTTT. Protein: CASSLSPGLQPQHF.

The V call is TRBV7-3, the J call TRBJ1-1; D is unresolved. Trimming left V 2 bases short and J 1 base short, with 8 bases between. Germline values: CDR1 SGHTA, CDR2 FQGTGA. The length of the CDR3 is 14 residues. Here the CDR3 reads CASSLGTGNTEAFF. The CDR3 DNA is TGTGCCAGCAGCTTAGGTACGGGGAACACTGAAGCTTTCTTT.

The rearrangement links TRBV5-1 to TRBJ2-3, with 9 positions matching TRBD1. In germline, CDR1 is SGHRS, CDR2 YFSETQ. The CDR3 spans 15 residues. V was clipped by 4 bases and J by 5 bases; unmatched bases: 8. The CDR3 reads CASSMGQGLGDTQYF. CDR3 DNA sequence: TGCGCCAGCAGCATGGGACAGGGATTGGGAGATACGCAGTATTTT.

This clone was seen only a few times. This sequence joins TRBV5-1 and TRBJ1-1; 7 bases fit TRBD1. V lost 4 bases to trimming and J lost 0 bases; unmatched junction nucleotides: 6. CDR3 length: 15 amino acids. Germline V gene sequence: CDR1 SGHRS, CDR2 YFSETQ. CDR3 region: CASSPTGPLNTEAFF. For the CDR3, the DNA is TGCGCCAGCAGCCCGACAGGGCCCCTGAACACTGAAGCTTTCTTT.

This chain's CDR3 is CASSPDRAEKLFF. The DNA for the CDR3 is TGTGCCAGCAGCCCCGACAGGGCTGAAAAACTGTTTTTT. This rearrangement joins TRBV7-2 to TRBJ1-4; 7 positions agree with TRBD1. The junction had 4 bases not matched to a gene; V was cut back by 5 bases and J by 7 bases. CDR1 and CDR2 from the germline V gene are SGHTA and FQGNSA. The CDR3 length is 13 residues.

The chain uses TRBV16 and TRBJ1-3, with a weak D call TRBD1 (6 bases). Looked up from germline, CDR1 is KGHSY and CDR2 is FQNENV. The CDR3 has 15 amino acids. Trimming took 4 bases from V and 3 from J, leaving 13 bases between them. The CDR3 reads CASSPRQGFGNTIYF. The DNA of the CDR3 is TGTGCCAGCAGCCCGCGTCAGGGGTTTGGAAACACCATATATTTT.

This chain uses TRBV19 with TRBJ1-1; D is undetermined. V was cut by 5 bases and J by 0 bases, with 7 bases left in between. The germline CDR1 and CDR2 sequences are LNHDA and SQIVND (reference sequence). This CDR3 has 13 amino acids. The CDR3 nucleotides are TGTGCCAGTAGTCCCCGGGTGAACACTGAAGCTTTCTTT. Its protein product is CASSPRVNTEAFF.

The chain recombines TRBV29-1 with TRBJ2-2; D unresolved. In germline, CDR1 is SQVTM, CDR2 ANQGSEA. V lost 4 bases and J 5 bases, leaving 8 bases between the germline ends. The CDR3 is 12 residues long. The CDR3 is CSVGSTTGELFF. CDR3 coding DNA: TGCAGCGTTGGTTCCACTACCGGGGAGCTGTTTTTT.

The chain employs TRBV10-3 and TRBJ2-1, with 9 nucleotides matching TRBD1. Germline V gene lookup returns CDR1 ENHRY and CDR2 SYGVKD. The J segment lost 7 bases and the V segment lost 6 bases, leaving 10 bases of the junction unmatched. CDR3 length: 15 residues. This CDR3 reads CAIRRTGTGLNEQFF. In nucleotides, the CDR3 is TGTGCCATCAGGCGAACCGGGACAGGGTTGAATGAGCAGTTCTTC.

The chain carries TRBV19 and TRBJ1-5; 8 positions match TRBD1. V lost 4 bases, J lost 5 bases, and 4 bases stayed unmatched. This CDR3 spans 14 amino acids. Germline V gene lookup returns CDR1 LNHDA and CDR2 SQIVND (reference sequence). DNA for the CDR3: TGTGCCAGTAGTAGACAGGGGCGCGATCAGCCCCAGCATTTT. Encoded protein: CASSRQGRDQPQHF.

J is TRBJ2-6 and V is TRBV7-3; 12 positions agree with TRBD1. The J segment lost 4 bases and the V segment lost 5 bases, leaving 9 bases of the junction unmatched. CDR3 length: 18 amino acids. The V gene's germline CDR1 is SGHTA and CDR2 FQGTGA. CDR3 sequence (DNA): TGTGCCAGCAGCCCCAGGGGACAGGGGGCGGGAGGGGCCAACGTCCTGACTTTC. Translation gives CASSPRGQGAGGANVLTF.

The chain links TRBV30 to TRBJ2-4; 10 bases are a match to TRBD2. Looked up from germline, CDR1 is GTSNPN and CDR2 is SVGIG (reference sequence). The length of the CDR3 is 15 residues. The junction had 8 bases not matched to a gene; V was cut back by 2 bases and J by 7 bases. Written as DNA, the CDR3 is TGTGCCTGGAGTTATCAGCGGGGGGGCGTGAACATTCAGTACTTC. Amino acids: CAWSYQRGGVNIQYF. The full variable domain, completed using reference TRBV30 and TRBJ2-4, is SQTIHQWPATLVQPVGSPLSLECTVEGTSNPNLYWYRQAAGRGLQLLFYSVGIGQISSEVPQNLSASRPQDRQFILSSKKLLLSDSGFYLCAWSYQRGGVNIQYFGAGTRLSVL.

V and J are TRBV28 and TRBJ2-1; 10 bases are shared with TRBD2. This CDR3 region has 15 residues. J gave up 6 bases and V 5 bases, and 7 bases lay outside the gene matches. Germline-derived CDR1 and CDR2 are MDHEN and SYDVKM. Here the CDR3 DNA reads TGTGCCAGCAGTGTAGTGGGACTAGCGAGCAATGAGCAGTTCTTC. Protein: CASSVVGLASNEQFF.

This clone was found a few times. The gene calls are TRBV28 and TRBJ2-7; TRBD1 is a possible D gene (6 bases). There are 14 residues in the CDR3. The V and J ends lost 6 bases and 5 bases respectively, with 17 bases between them. CDR1 is MDHEN, CDR2 SYDVKM, per germline. CDR3 sequence: CASRRRGYNHEQYF. The CDR3 DNA reads TGTGCCAGCAGACGCAGGGGCTACAATCACGAGCAGTACTTC.

The rearrangement uses TRBV19 and TRBJ1-4, with 8 bases that match TRBD1. This CDR3 is built from 15 residues. Germline V gene data show CDR1 as LNHDA and CDR2 as SQIVND (reference sequence). The ends lost 3 bases at V and 2 bases at J; junction bases unmatched: 2. The CDR3 sequence: CASSIGQGTNEKLFF. The CDR3 DNA sequence: TGTGCCAGTAGTATCGGACAGGGCACTAATGAAAAACTGTTTTTT. Variable domain in full (rest from reference TRBV19 and TRBJ1-4): DGGITQSPKYLFRKEGQNVTLSCEQNLNHDAMYWYRQDPGQGLRLIYYSQIVNDFQKGDIAEGYSVSREKKESFPLTVTSAQKNPTAFYLCASSIGQGTNEKLFFGSGTQLSVL.

The gene calls are TRBV5-1 and TRBJ1-2, with 10 bases that match TRBD1. Germline CDR1 is SGHRS and CDR2 is YFSETQ. CDR3 length equals 14 residues. J lost 2 bases, V lost 4 bases, and 2 bases had no gene match. The CDR3 spells CASSPGQGNYGYTF. In DNA, the CDR3 is TGCGCCAGCAGCCCGGGACAGGGGAACTATGGCTACACCTTC.

The gene calls are TRBV3-1 (or the pseudogene TRBV3-2) and TRBJ2-5; D possibly corresponds to TRBD1 (5 bases). The CDR3 has 15 amino acids. With 3 bases removed from V and 5 bases from J, the gap between germline ends came to 16 bases. Germline CDR1 and CDR2: LGHDT and YNNKEL (reference sequence). Written as DNA, the CDR3 is TGTGCCAGCAGCCAGGGGTCCGGGCCAGGGGAGACCCAGTACTTC. This codes for CASSQGSGPGETQYF.

The chain uses TRBV7-8 and TRBJ1-1, with D uncertain. V gave up 5 bases and J gave up 6 bases, with 13 bases separating them. CDR1 and CDR2 from the germline V gene are SGHVS and FQNEAQ. This CDR3 comprises 13 residues. This chain's CDR3 is CASSPYPSPEAFF. The CDR3 DNA sequence: TGTGCCAGCAGCCCTTATCCGAGTCCTGAAGCTTTCTTT.

The chain is built from TRBV12-3 or TRBV12-4 and TRBJ2-7; D not certain. The CDR3 sequence is 13 residues long. V was pared by 5 bases and J by 0 bases, with 8 bases between. CDR3 sequence: CASSIWLSYEQYF. CDR3 DNA: TGTGCCAGCAGTATTTGGCTCTCCTACGAGCAGTACTTC.

This clone was seen a handful of times. The rearrangement uses TRBV10-3 and TRBJ2-2; TRBD1 matches at 9 bases. Germline CDR1 is ENHRY and CDR2 is SYGVKD. CDR3 length: 16 amino acids. V lost 10 bases to trimming and J lost 5 bases; unmatched junction nucleotides: 14. CDR3 DNA: TGTGCCACCCGGACAGGGGAATCCCTAGGGACCGGGGAGCTGTTTTTT. It specifies CATRTGESLGTGELFF.

The chain employs TRBV5-1 and TRBJ2-2; D unclear. The ends were cut back, 1 base at V and 5 bases at J, with 6 bases in the middle. CDR3 length equals 13 residues. Germline V gene sequence: CDR1 SGHRS, CDR2 YFSETQ. This CDR3 reads CASSLLGTGELFF. The CDR3 region has the DNA TGCGCCAGCAGCTTGCTCGGTACCGGGGAGCTGTTTTTT.

V is TRBV19 and J is TRBJ1-5; tentative D call: TRBD1 (6 bases). Trimming left V 6 bases short and J 1 base short, with 10 bases between. Germline values: CDR1 LNHDA, CDR2 SQIVND (reference sequence). This CDR3 is 14 amino acids long. CDR3 amino acids: CASRIGQSNQPQHF. The CDR3 nucleotides are TGTGCCAGTAGGATTGGACAGAGCAATCAGCCCCAGCATTTT.

The sample holds one count of this clone. This chain links TRBV24-1 with TRBJ2-1; TRBD2 matches 7 bases. The V gene's germline CDR1 is KGHDR and CDR2 SFDVKD. V lost 4 bases to trimming and J lost 7 bases; unmatched junction nucleotides: 12. The CDR3 is 16 amino acids. The CDR3 DNA sequence: TGTGCCACCAGTGACCGAACAGCGGGGCTGGGAAATGAGCAGTTCTTC. Translated: CATSDRTAGLGNEQFF.

The genes are TRBV2 and TRBJ2-1; 8 bases match TRBD2. CDR1 is SNHLY and CDR2 is FYNNEI in the germline V gene. V lost 7 bases and J lost 6; bases outside the gene matches: 5. CDR3 length: 13 residues. The CDR3 loop reads CASIGLARNEQFF. In DNA, the CDR3 is TGTGCCAGCATTGGACTAGCACGCAATGAGCAGTTCTTC.

The gene calls are TRBV20-1 and TRBJ2-5; 9 bases fit TRBD1. CDR3 length: 14 residues. J lost 4 bases, V lost 6 bases, and 9 bases had no gene match. Germline-derived CDR1 and CDR2 are DFQATT and SNEGSKA (reference sequence). CDR3 sequence reads: CSASGQGKRETQYF. DNA for the CDR3: TGCAGTGCCAGTGGACAGGGGAAAAGAGAGACCCAGTACTTC.